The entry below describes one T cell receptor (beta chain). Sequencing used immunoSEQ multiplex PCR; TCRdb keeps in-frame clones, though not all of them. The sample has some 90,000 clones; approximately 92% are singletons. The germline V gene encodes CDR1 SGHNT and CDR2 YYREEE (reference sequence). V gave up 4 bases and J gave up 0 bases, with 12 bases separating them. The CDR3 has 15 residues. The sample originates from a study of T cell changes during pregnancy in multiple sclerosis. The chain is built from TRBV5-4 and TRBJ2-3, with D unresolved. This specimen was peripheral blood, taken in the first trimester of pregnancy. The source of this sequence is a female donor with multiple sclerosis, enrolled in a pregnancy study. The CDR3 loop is CASSLGLPSTDTQYF. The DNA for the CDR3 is TGTGCCAGCAGCCTTGGCCTCCCTAGCACAGATACGCAGTATTTT. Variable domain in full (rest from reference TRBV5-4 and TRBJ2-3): ETGVTQSPTHLIKTRGQQVTLRCSSQSGHNTVSWYQQALGQGPQFIFQYYREEENGRGNFPPRFSGLQFPNYSSELNVNALELDDSALYLCASSLGLPSTDTQYFGPGTRLTVL.